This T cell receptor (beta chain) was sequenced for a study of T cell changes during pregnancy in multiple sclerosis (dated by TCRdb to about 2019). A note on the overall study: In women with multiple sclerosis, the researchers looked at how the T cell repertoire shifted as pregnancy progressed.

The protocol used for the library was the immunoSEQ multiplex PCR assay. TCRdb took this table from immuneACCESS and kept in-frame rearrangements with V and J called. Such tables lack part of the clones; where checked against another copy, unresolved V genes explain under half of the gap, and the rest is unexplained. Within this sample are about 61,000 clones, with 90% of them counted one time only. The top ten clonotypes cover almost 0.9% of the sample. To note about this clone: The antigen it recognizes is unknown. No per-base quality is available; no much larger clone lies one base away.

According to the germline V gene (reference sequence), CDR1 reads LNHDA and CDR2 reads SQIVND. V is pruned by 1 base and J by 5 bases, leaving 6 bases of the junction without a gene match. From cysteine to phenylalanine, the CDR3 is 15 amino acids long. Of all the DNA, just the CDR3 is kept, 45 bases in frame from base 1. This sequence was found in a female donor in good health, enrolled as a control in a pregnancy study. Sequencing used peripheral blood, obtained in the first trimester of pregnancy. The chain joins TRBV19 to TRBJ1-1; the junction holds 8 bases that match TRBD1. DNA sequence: TGTGCCAGTAGTATAGTAGGGCAGGGGGCAACTGAAGCTTTCTTT. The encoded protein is CASSIVGQGATEAFF.